Listed here are 5 T cell receptor beta chains from one sample, sequenced in a study of T cell responses to AZD1222 COVID-19 vaccine. This table comes from immunoSEQ multiplex PCR, and its TCRdb copy is limited to in-frame clones, with some not included. The sample has 100,000 or so clones; about 92% are singletons. The source was peripheral blood, collected on day 0 of AZD1222 vaccination. These TCRs come from an adult in good health.

The chain employs TRBV7-3 and TRBJ1-3, with D hard to call. Per the germline V gene, CDR1 is SGHTA and CDR2 is FQGTGA. This CDR3 spans 14 amino acids. The germline V and J ends were trimmed by 7 bases and 4 bases, with 14 bases remaining between them. The CDR3 is CASISRQVGNTIYF. CDR3 nucleotides: TGTGCCAGCATCTCCCGCCAGGTGGGAAACACCATATATTTT.

This rearrangement joins TRBV11-2 to TRBJ1-2; the D is unclear. The CDR3 consists of 12 residues. The V gene's germline CDR1 is SGHAT and CDR2 FQNNGV. Trimming took 1 base from V and 6 from J, leaving 6 bases between them. The DNA of the CDR3 is TGTGCCAGCAGCTTAGGTGGGGATGGCTACACCTTC. Its protein is CASSLGGDGYTF.

This clone occurred once. V and J are TRBV12-5 and TRBJ1-1; TRBD1 aligns across 7 bases. Germline assignment: CDR1 LGHNT and CDR2 FRNRAP. This CDR3 has 13 residues. Germline trimming cut 6 bases from V and 4 bases from J; bases unmatched to any gene: 5. DNA for the CDR3: TGTGCTAGTGGCGAACAGGGGACCACTGAAGCTTTCTTT. It yields the protein CASGEQGTTEAFF.

This rearrangement joins TRBV5-1 to TRBJ2-7; TRBD1 is a possible D gene (6 bases). CDR1 and CDR2 (germline): SGHRS, YFSETQ. The CDR3 extends over 14 amino acids. V was cut by 9 bases and J by 6 bases, with 22 bases left in between. In DNA, the CDR3 is TGCGCCACCAAACCTCGACAGGATTCCGGCGAGCAGTACTTC. Translated: CATKPRQDSGEQYF.

This chain joins TRBV15 and TRBJ2-3; D not resolved. The germline gives CDR1 LNHNV, CDR2 YYDKDF (reference sequence). This CDR3 is built from 15 residues. V was shortened by 0 bases and J by 0 bases, with 7 bases between the two germline ends. CDR3 loop: CATSRDRASTDTQYF. Here the CDR3 DNA reads TGTGCCACCAGCAGAGATAGGGCCAGCACAGATACGCAGTATTTT. Using reference TRBV15 and TRBJ2-3 for the parts outside the CDR3, the full variable domain is DAMVIQNPRYQVTQFGKPVTLSCSQTLNHNVMYWYQQKSSQAPKLLFHYYDKDFNNEADTPDNFQSRRPNTSFCFLDIRSPGLGDTAMYLCATSRDRASTDTQYFGPGTRLTVL.